These T cell receptor beta chains were read from a single sample in a study of graft-versus-host responses after intestinal transplantation. The data were produced by immunoSEQ multiplex PCR, yet TCRdb's version contains in-frame clones alone and is incomplete. The sample has approximately 88,000 clones, about 95% seen once. Their target antigens are unknown. This specimen was unstimulated CD4+ T cells sorted from spleen or lymph node cells, taken before transplant. These receptors came from a human donor who was the organ donor for an intestinal transplant. Each CDR3 is given with its conserved first and last residue. Fields, in order: V gene, D gene, J gene, clone size, CDR3 DNA, CDR3 protein. A D gene is named only where the DNA matches it firmly. Size values are once, few and many counts, or a class for expanded clones, and some rows have none.

v_gene: TRBV28
d_gene: TRBD1
j_gene: TRBJ1-5
abundance: NA
CDR3nt: TGTGCCAGCAGCAAGGCGTGGGACAGGGAGGGTAGGTTGAATCAGCCCCAGCATTTT
CDR3aa: CASSKAWDREGRLNQPQHF

v_gene: TRBV5-4
d_gene: NA
j_gene: TRBJ1-1
abundance: once
CDR3nt: TGTGCCAGCAGCTTCGGGACGAACACTGAAGCTTTCTTT
CDR3aa: CASSFGTNTEAFF

v_gene: TRBV7-8
d_gene: NA
j_gene: TRBJ1-2
abundance: NA
CDR3nt: TGTGCCAGCAGCTTAGCTTCCCTACAGGGTAACTATGGCTACACCTTC
CDR3aa: CASSLASLQGNYGYTF

v_gene: TRBV10-1
d_gene: NA
j_gene: TRBJ1-2
abundance: NA
CDR3nt: TGCGCCAGCAGTGTCGTCTTCCGACAGCCTAACTATGGCTACACCTTC
CDR3aa: CASSVVFRQPNYGYTF

v_gene: TRBV5-1
d_gene: TRBD1
j_gene: TRBJ2-7
abundance: once
CDR3nt: TGCGCCAGCAGCTGGGACAGGGGGACCTACGAGCAGTACTTC
CDR3aa: CASSWDRGTYEQYF

v_gene: TRBV19
d_gene: TRBD1
j_gene: TRBJ1-2
abundance: NA
CDR3nt: TGTGCCAGTAGTATTCTGGGACAGACTACCTTC
CDR3aa: CASSILGQTTF

v_gene: TRBV6-1
d_gene: NA
j_gene: TRBJ1-1
abundance: NA
CDR3nt: TGTGCCAGCAGTGAACGAGAGACCGCTGAAGCTTTCTTT
CDR3aa: CASSERETAEAFF

v_gene: TRBV7-9
d_gene: NA
j_gene: TRBJ2-7
abundance: NA
CDR3nt: TGTGCCAGCAGCTTAACTCGGAGCTCCTACGAGCAGTACTTC
CDR3aa: CASSLTRSSYEQYF

v_gene: TRBV5-4
d_gene: TRBD2
j_gene: TRBJ2-2
abundance: NA
CDR3nt: TGTGCCAGCAGCCCCGGGAGGGGGAACACCGGGGAGCTGTTTTTT
CDR3aa: CASSPGRGNTGELFF

v_gene: TRBV5-4
d_gene: NA
j_gene: TRBJ1-2
abundance: NA
CDR3nt: TGTGCCAGCAGCTTTTACAGCCTAAACTATGGCTACACCTTC
CDR3aa: CASSFYSLNYGYTF

v_gene: TRBV27
d_gene: NA
j_gene: TRBJ1-6
abundance: NA
CDR3nt: TGTGCCAGCAGTTTACTTAACGGGTTCTATAATTCACCCCTCCACTTT
CDR3aa: CASSLLNGFYNSPLHF

v_gene: TRBV5-1
d_gene: NA
j_gene: TRBJ2-2
abundance: NA
CDR3nt: TGCGCCAGCAGCTCCCTCAGTTCGGGCACCGGGGAGCTGTTTTTT
CDR3aa: CASSSLSSGTGELFF

v_gene: TRBV2
d_gene: NA
j_gene: TRBJ1-1
abundance: NA
CDR3nt: TGTGCCAGCAGTGAAGCATGGGATGGGGCTGAAGCTTTCTTT
CDR3aa: CASSEAWDGAEAFF

v_gene: TRBV5-1
d_gene: NA
j_gene: TRBJ2-1
abundance: once
CDR3nt: TGCGCCAGCAGCTTTGGCGAATTTACCTACAATGAGCAGTTCTTC
CDR3aa: CASSFGEFTYNEQFF

v_gene: TRBV5-4
d_gene: NA
j_gene: TRBJ1-2
abundance: NA
CDR3nt: TGTGCCAGCAGCTTGACAGGGTTCAAGAACTATGGCTACACCTTC
CDR3aa: CASSLTGFKNYGYTF

v_gene: TRBV5-1
d_gene: NA
j_gene: TRBJ1-3
abundance: NA
CDR3nt: TGCGCCAGCAGCTTGACCCCTGACGGGTACTCTGGAAACACCATATATTTT
CDR3aa: CASSLTPDGYSGNTIYF

v_gene: TRBV18
d_gene: NA
j_gene: TRBJ2-1
abundance: NA
CDR3nt: TGTGCCAGCTCACCACCGGGACCGGGAACCTCCTACAATGAGCAGTTCTTC
CDR3aa: CASSPPGPGTSYNEQFF

v_gene: TRBV18
d_gene: TRBD1
j_gene: TRBJ1-1
abundance: NA
CDR3nt: TGTGCCAGCTCACCATACAGGGGGCTGGACACTGAAGCTTTCTTT
CDR3aa: CASSPYRGLDTEAFF

v_gene: TRBV18
d_gene: TRBD1
j_gene: TRBJ1-1
abundance: NA
CDR3nt: TGTGCCAGCTCAACGGGACAGGGGATGAACACTGAAGCTTTCTTT
CDR3aa: CASSTGQGMNTEAFF

v_gene: TRBV6-5
d_gene: TRBD1
j_gene: TRBJ1-1
abundance: NA
CDR3nt: TGTGCCAGCAGGGGAGACAGGGGGCGGACTGAAGCTTTCTTT
CDR3aa: CASRGDRGRTEAFF

v_gene: TRBV11-3
d_gene: NA
j_gene: TRBJ2-7
abundance: NA
CDR3nt: TGTGCCAGCAGCCTAGAGCTCTACGAGCAGTACTTC
CDR3aa: CASSLELYEQYF

v_gene: TRBV11-2
d_gene: NA
j_gene: TRBJ1-1
abundance: NA
CDR3nt: TGTGCCAGCAGCTTTCAAGTGAACACTGAAGCTTTCTTT
CDR3aa: CASSFQVNTEAFF

v_gene: TRBV9
d_gene: TRBD2
j_gene: TRBJ2-5
abundance: NA
CDR3nt: TGTGCCAGCAGCTCACGATCTAGCGGGGGGTTCGGAGAGACCCAGTACTTC
CDR3aa: CASSSRSSGGFGETQYF

v_gene: TRBV5-6
d_gene: NA
j_gene: TRBJ1-1
abundance: NA
CDR3nt: TGTGCCAGCAGCTTGATGGGAGGGCACACTGAAGCTTTCTTT
CDR3aa: CASSLMGGHTEAFF

v_gene: TRBV10-3
d_gene: TRBD1
j_gene: TRBJ1-4
abundance: NA
CDR3nt: TGTGCCATCAGTGCTGGACAGGGGTATGAAAAACTGTTTTTT
CDR3aa: CAISAGQGYEKLFF

v_gene: TRBV19
d_gene: TRBD1
j_gene: TRBJ2-2
abundance: NA
CDR3nt: TGTGCCAGTAAGGGTACCGGGACAGGGCGGGCCGGGGAGCTGTTTTTT
CDR3aa: CASKGTGTGRAGELFF

v_gene: TRBV5-8
d_gene: NA
j_gene: TRBJ1-2
abundance: once
CDR3nt: TGTGCCAGCAGCTTACAGGAAAACTATGGCTACACCTTC
CDR3aa: CASSLQENYGYTF

v_gene: TRBV4-2
d_gene: TRBD2
j_gene: TRBJ2-1
abundance: NA
CDR3nt: TGTGCCAGCAGTTACACACCCGGGGGGGCCGGGGTCAATGAGCAGTTCTTC
CDR3aa: CASSYTPGGAGVNEQFF

v_gene: TRBV9
d_gene: TRBD1
j_gene: TRBJ1-1
abundance: NA
CDR3nt: TGTGCCAGCAGCCCCCGGGACAGGGGATACGAAGCTTTCTTT
CDR3aa: CASSPRDRGYEAFF

v_gene: TRBV20-1
d_gene: NA
j_gene: TRBJ1-1
abundance: NA
CDR3nt: TGCGGGAGCAGGAGGGGCACTGAAGCTTTCTTT
CDR3aa: CGSRRGTEAFF

v_gene: TRBV19
d_gene: NA
j_gene: TRBJ1-1
abundance: NA
CDR3nt: TGTGCCAGTAGTATAGGAGGGGGGAGCAACACTGAAGCTTTCTTT
CDR3aa: CASSIGGGSNTEAFF

v_gene: TRBV6-1
d_gene: NA
j_gene: TRBJ2-7
abundance: NA
CDR3nt: TGTGCCAGCACGAGAGGTCAGGGTACGTCGAGGGAGCAGTACTTC
CDR3aa: CASTRGQGTSREQYF

v_gene: TRBV19
d_gene: NA
j_gene: TRBJ1-2
abundance: NA
CDR3nt: TGTGCCAGTAGCCTCACCGTCAGTGGGACATACGGCTACACCTTC
CDR3aa: CASSLTVSGTYGYTF

v_gene: TRBV7-9
d_gene: NA
j_gene: TRBJ2-1
abundance: NA
CDR3nt: TGTGCCAGCAGCTTAGCAGGGGCGAATGAGCAGTTCTTC
CDR3aa: CASSLAGANEQFF

v_gene: TRBV6-4
d_gene: NA
j_gene: TRBJ1-2
abundance: NA
CDR3nt: TGTGCCAGCAGTGACTCGCGGGGAAACGGCTACACCTTC
CDR3aa: CASSDSRGNGYTF

v_gene: TRBV27
d_gene: NA
j_gene: TRBJ2-7
abundance: once
CDR3nt: TGTGCCAGCAGTTTTCCGGGTCTAGGGAAGTACGAGCAGTACTTC
CDR3aa: CASSFPGLGKYEQYF

v_gene: TRBV7-2
d_gene: TRBD1
j_gene: TRBJ1-1
abundance: NA
CDR3nt: TGTGCCAGCAGCATGGGACAGTGGAACACTGAAGCTTTCTTT
CDR3aa: CASSMGQWNTEAFF

v_gene: TRBV28
d_gene: NA
j_gene: TRBJ2-7
abundance: NA
CDR3nt: TGTGCCAGCCTTCCCGGGGGTTCCCCCTACGAGCAGTACTTC
CDR3aa: CASLPGGSPYEQYF

v_gene: TRBV6-5
d_gene: NA
j_gene: TRBJ1-5
abundance: NA
CDR3nt: TGTGCCAGCAGTGAAAACGGCAATCAGCCCCAGCATTTT
CDR3aa: CASSENGNQPQHF

v_gene: TRBV1
d_gene: NA
j_gene: TRBJ1-2
abundance: NA
CDR3nt: TGCACCAGCAGCCGCGTTCGGACAGGGAGCCACCAGTGGGCCGTAGGCTACACCTTC
CDR3aa: CTSSRVRTGSHQWAVGYTF

v_gene: TRBV11-2
d_gene: TRBD1
j_gene: TRBJ2-2
abundance: NA
CDR3nt: TGTGCCAGCAACCACGACAGGGGAAACACCGGGGAGCTGTTTTTT
CDR3aa: CASNHDRGNTGELFF

v_gene: TRBV7-2
d_gene: TRBD2
j_gene: TRBJ2-1
abundance: NA
CDR3nt: TGTGCCAGCAGCTTAACGGGGGGGTTAAACAATGAGCAGTTCTTC
CDR3aa: CASSLTGGLNNEQFF

v_gene: TRBV10-1
d_gene: TRBD1
j_gene: TRBJ1-5
abundance: NA
CDR3nt: TGCGCCAGCAGTGAGGGCTTGGGACAGGGTTACGGAGGGGATCAGCCCCAGCATTTT
CDR3aa: CASSEGLGQGYGGDQPQHF

v_gene: TRBV5-4
d_gene: TRBD2
j_gene: TRBJ2-2
abundance: once
CDR3nt: TGTGCCAGCAGCTTTGGTGCAGGACTAGCGGGGGGACGGGCGTCCGGGGAGCTGTTTTTT
CDR3aa: CASSFGAGLAGGRASGELFF

v_gene: TRBV5-4
d_gene: NA
j_gene: TRBJ2-2
abundance: NA
CDR3nt: TGTGCCAGCAGCTTGGAGAGTTGGTCCGGGGAGCTGTTTTTT
CDR3aa: CASSLESWSGELFF

v_gene: TRBV2
d_gene: NA
j_gene: TRBJ2-1
abundance: NA
CDR3nt: TGTGCCAGCAGCGACCAGGGGAGCTCCTACAATGAGCAGTTCTTC
CDR3aa: CASSDQGSSYNEQFF

v_gene: TRBV6-1
d_gene: NA
j_gene: TRBJ1-4
abundance: NA
CDR3nt: TGTGCCAGCAGTCCCTCGCGGGAGGAAAAACTGTTTTTT
CDR3aa: CASSPSREEKLFF

v_gene: TRBV28
d_gene: NA
j_gene: TRBJ1-2
abundance: NA
CDR3nt: TGTGCCAGCTCATCGACAGGTGGTGGCTACACCTTC
CDR3aa: CASSSTGGGYTF

v_gene: TRBV7-9
d_gene: NA
j_gene: TRBJ2-3
abundance: NA
CDR3nt: TGTGCCCGTGAGGGAAAGTTGACAGATACGCAGTATTTT
CDR3aa: CAREGKLTDTQYF

v_gene: TRBV29-1
d_gene: TRBD2
j_gene: TRBJ2-7
abundance: NA
CDR3nt: TGCAGCGTAGGACTAGCGGGGGGCCCTAGCGAGCAGTACTTC
CDR3aa: CSVGLAGGPSEQYF

v_gene: TRBV7-3
d_gene: TRBD1
j_gene: TRBJ1-1
abundance: NA
CDR3nt: TGTGCCAGACCGCCCAAATTGCCCGCGGGGTTCCAACAGGGGGCGCGGACTGAAGCTTTCTTT
CDR3aa: CARPPKLPAGFQQGARTEAFF

v_gene: TRBV6-1
d_gene: NA
j_gene: TRBJ1-2
abundance: once
CDR3nt: TGTGCCAGCAGTGCGGCAGGACCCTATGGCTACACCTTC
CDR3aa: CASSAAGPYGYTF

v_gene: TRBV11-2
d_gene: TRBD1
j_gene: TRBJ2-7
abundance: NA
CDR3nt: TGTGCCAGCAGCTCCGGGACAGGCCATGGGGGCCTCGAGCAGTACTTC
CDR3aa: CASSSGTGHGGLEQYF

v_gene: TRBV30
d_gene: NA
j_gene: TRBJ2-7
abundance: NA
CDR3nt: TGTGCCTGGATGGGGGGAGCCTACTACGAGCAGTACTTC
CDR3aa: CAWMGGAYYEQYF

v_gene: TRBV2
d_gene: NA
j_gene: TRBJ2-7
abundance: NA
CDR3nt: TGTGCCAGCAGTGTCGGGTCCGTCTACGAGCAGTACTTC
CDR3aa: CASSVGSVYEQYF

v_gene: TRBV6-5
d_gene: NA
j_gene: TRBJ2-7
abundance: NA
CDR3nt: TGTGCCAGCAGTGATAAACCGGGCAGCTACGAGCAGTACTTC
CDR3aa: CASSDKPGSYEQYF

v_gene: TRBV5-6
d_gene: TRBD2
j_gene: TRBJ2-2
abundance: NA
CDR3nt: TGTGCCAGCAGCTTGGCAGTAGCGGGGGGGACCGGGGAGCTGTTTTTT
CDR3aa: CASSLAVAGGTGELFF